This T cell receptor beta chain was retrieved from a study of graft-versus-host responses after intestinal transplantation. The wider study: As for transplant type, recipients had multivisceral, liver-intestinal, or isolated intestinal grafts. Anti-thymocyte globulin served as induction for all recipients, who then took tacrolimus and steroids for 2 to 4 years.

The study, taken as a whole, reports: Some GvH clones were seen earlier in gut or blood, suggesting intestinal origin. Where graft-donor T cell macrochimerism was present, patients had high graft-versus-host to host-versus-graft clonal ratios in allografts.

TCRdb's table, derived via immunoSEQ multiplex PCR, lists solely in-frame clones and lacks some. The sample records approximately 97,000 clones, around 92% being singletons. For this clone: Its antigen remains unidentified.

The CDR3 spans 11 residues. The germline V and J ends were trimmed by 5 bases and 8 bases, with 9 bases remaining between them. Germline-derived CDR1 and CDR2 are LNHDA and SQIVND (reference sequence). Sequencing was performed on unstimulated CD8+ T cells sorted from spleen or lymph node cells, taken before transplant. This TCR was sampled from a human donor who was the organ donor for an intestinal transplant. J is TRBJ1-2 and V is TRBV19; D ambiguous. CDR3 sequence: CASSPGSGYTF. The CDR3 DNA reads TGTGCCAGTAGTCCAGGTTCCGGCTACACCTTC.